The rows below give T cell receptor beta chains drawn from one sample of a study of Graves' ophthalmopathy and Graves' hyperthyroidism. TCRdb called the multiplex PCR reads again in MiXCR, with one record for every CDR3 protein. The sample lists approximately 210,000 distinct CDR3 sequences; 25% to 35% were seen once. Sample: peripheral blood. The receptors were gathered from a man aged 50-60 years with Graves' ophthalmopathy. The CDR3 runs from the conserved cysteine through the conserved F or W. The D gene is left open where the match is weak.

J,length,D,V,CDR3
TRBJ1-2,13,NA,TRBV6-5,CASSWGREEGYTF
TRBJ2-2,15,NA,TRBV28,CASSFRGINTGELFF
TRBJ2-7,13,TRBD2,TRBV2,CASSEDAHQRGYF
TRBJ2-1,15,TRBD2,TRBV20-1,CSASRGGSGNPEQFF
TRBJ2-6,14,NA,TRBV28,CASGRRSGANVLTF
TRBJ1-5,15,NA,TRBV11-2,CASSLLLTGNQPQHF
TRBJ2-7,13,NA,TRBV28,CASNSGVSYEQYF
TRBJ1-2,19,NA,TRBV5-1,CASSLVWGLRPPPNYGYTF
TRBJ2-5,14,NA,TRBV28,CASSPQGLQETQYF
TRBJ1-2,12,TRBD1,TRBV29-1,CSVATGSYGYTF
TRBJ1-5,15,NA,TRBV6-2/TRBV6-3,CASSWEQGRRQPQHF
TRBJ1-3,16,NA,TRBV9,CASSGRMGVSGNTIYF
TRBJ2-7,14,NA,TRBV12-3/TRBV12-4,CASIGRDTSYEQYF
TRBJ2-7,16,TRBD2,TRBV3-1,CASSLRASGRIYEQYF
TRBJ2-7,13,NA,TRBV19,CASSWTDSYEQYF
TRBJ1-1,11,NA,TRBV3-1,CASSLGPQAFF
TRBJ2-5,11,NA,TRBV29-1,CSVGGQETQYF
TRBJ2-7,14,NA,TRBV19,CASSGWALPYEQYF
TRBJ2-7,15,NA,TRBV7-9,CASSSLGGGTGEQYF
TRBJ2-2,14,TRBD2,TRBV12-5,CASGSGGYTGELFF
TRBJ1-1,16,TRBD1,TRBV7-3,CASSPSGQAANTEAFF
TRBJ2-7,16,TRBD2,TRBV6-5,CASSYRGTSGFYEQYF
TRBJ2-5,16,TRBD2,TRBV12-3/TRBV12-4,CASSQWTSGRWETQYF
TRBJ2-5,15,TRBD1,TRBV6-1,CASSTGGPYQETQYF
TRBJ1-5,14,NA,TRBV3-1,CASSQEPGDQPQHF
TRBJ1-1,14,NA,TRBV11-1,CASSQATGKGEAFF
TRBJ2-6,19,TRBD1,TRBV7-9,CASSLGTGDLDSGANVLTF
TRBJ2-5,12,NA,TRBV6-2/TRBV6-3,CASSYSVEVQYF
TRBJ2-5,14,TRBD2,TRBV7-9,CASSPSGSTETQYF
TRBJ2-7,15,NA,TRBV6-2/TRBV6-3,CASSQTHGESYEQYF
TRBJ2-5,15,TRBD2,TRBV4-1,CASSQAPGLTETQYF
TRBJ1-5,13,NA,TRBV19,CASNREGSQPQHF
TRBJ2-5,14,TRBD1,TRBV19,CASRMTGDGETQCF
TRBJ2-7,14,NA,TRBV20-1,CSARPGQLPYEQYF
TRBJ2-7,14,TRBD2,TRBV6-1,CASKTTSGGYEQYF
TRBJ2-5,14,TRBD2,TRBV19,CASSIASGTETQYF
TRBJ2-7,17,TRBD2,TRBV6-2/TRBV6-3,CASSYSTGLAVGYEQYF
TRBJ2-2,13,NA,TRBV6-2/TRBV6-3,CASGAVVTGELFF
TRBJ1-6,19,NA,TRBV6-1,CASSERDTGISSYNSPLHF
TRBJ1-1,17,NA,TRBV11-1,CASSPFWAGKTNTEAFF
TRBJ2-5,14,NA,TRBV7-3,CASSPTGSEETQYF
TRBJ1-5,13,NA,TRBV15,CATSATLNQPQHF
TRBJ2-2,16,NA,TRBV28,CASSSQGERAGGELFF
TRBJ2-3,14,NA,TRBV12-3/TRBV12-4,CASSLVGATDTQYF
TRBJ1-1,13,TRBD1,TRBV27,CASSNRGRDPAFF
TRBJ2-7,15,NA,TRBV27,CASSLSLGPGNEQYF
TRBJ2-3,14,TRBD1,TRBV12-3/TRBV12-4,CASSLDRGQDTQYF